This is a list of T cell receptor beta chains from one sample in a study of shared T cell receptors in the human thymus. Method: immunoSEQ multiplex PCR; TCRdb's copy keeps in-frame clones and lacks some. Altogether hundreds of thousands of clones are present, 70% to 90% being singletons, with the ten largest covering over 0.008%. The same sample was also used in a study of human thymus T cells.

Sequencing used thymocytes. The receptors here all came from a girl under two years old with a congenital heart defect. The CDR3 runs from the conserved cysteine through the conserved F or W. Fields, in order: J gene, D gene, V gene, clone size, CDR3 DNA, CDR3 protein. The D gene is left open where the match is weak. Clone sizes are given selectively: once, few, many, or a class where the clone is expanded.

TRBJ2-3 | TRBD2 | TRBV19 | NA | TGTGCCGGAGAAACTAGCGGGAGCACAGATACGCAGTATTTT | CAGETSGSTDTQYF
TRBJ1-2 | NA | TRBV5-1 | NA | TGCGCCAGCACCCTTACTCAGGGAGGCCCGGAAGGCTACACCTTC | CASTLTQGGPEGYTF
TRBJ2-1 | NA | TRBV28 | NA | TGTGCCAGCAGTTTCAGGCTAGCTAGATCTAGCTCCTACAATGAGCAGTTCTTC | CASSFRLARSSSYNEQFF
TRBJ2-3 | TRBD1 | TRBV28 | once | TGTGCCAGCACCTACGGACAGGGGGCAGATACGCAGTATTTT | CASTYGQGADTQYF
TRBJ2-7 | NA | TRBV5-1 | NA | TGCGCCAGCAGCCGGGTGGCCCCCTCCTACGAGCAGTACTTC | CASSRVAPSYEQYF
TRBJ1-2 | NA | TRBV29-1 | NA | TGCAGCGTTGAATCAGGGGCCCCTAGGGGCTACACCTTC | CSVESGAPRGYTF
TRBJ1-4 | NA | TRBV7-6 | NA | TGTGCCAGCAGCTTAGATCCGGGGGGCCCCCTTAATGAAAAACTGTTTTTT | CASSLDPGGPLNEKLFF
TRBJ1-3 | NA | TRBV7-2 | NA | TGTGCCAGCAGCTTGGCCCGGGACAAAAGCTCTGGAAACACCATATATTTT | CASSLARDKSSGNTIYF
TRBJ1-1 | NA | TRBV6-1 | NA | TGTGCCAGCAGTGTAAGGACAGCGAACACTGAAGCTTTCTTT | CASSVRTANTEAFF
TRBJ1-1 | NA | TRBV7-9 | NA | TGTGCCAGCAGCTCCTGGTGGTCAGGGGCGTACACTGAAGCTTTCTTT | CASSSWWSGAYTEAFF
TRBJ1-2 | NA | TRBV27 | NA | TGTGCCAGCAGTCCAACTCGGGGCTATGGCTACACCTTC | CASSPTRGYGYTF
TRBJ1-2 | TRBD1 | TRBV10-1 | NA | TGCGCCAGCAGCCCGAGACAGGGGGATGGCTACACCTTC | CASSPRQGDGYTF
TRBJ2-7 | TRBD1 | TRBV5-6 | NA | TGTGCCAGCAGCTTGGGGACGATTTTCCGACAGGGGAGCTCCTACGAGCAGTACTTC | CASSLGTIFRQGSSYEQYF
TRBJ1-5 | TRBD1 | TRBV19 | NA | TGTGCCAGTAGTATAGACGGACAGGGGAGTTGCCAGCCCCAGCATTTT | CASSIDGQGSCQPQHF
TRBJ2-3 | NA | TRBV9 | NA | TGTGCCAGCAGCGTCAACGCGGGGAAGGTTTCAGATACGCAGTATTTT | CASSVNAGKVSDTQYF
TRBJ2-4 | TRBD1 | TRBV5-1 | NA | TGCGCCAGCAGCTTGGATTCGGGACAGGGGAGATTATCCAAAAACATTCAGTACTTC | CASSLDSGQGRLSKNIQYF
TRBJ2-5 | NA | TRBV10-1 | NA | TGCGCCAGCGCAAGGACAGTTCGGCGGGAAGAGACCCAGTACTTC | CASARTVRREETQYF
TRBJ2-3 | TRBD2 | TRBV2 | NA | TGTGCCAGCATCGGGACTAGCGGGGGGCCCCCACCAGATACGCAGTATTTT | CASIGTSGGPPPDTQYF
TRBJ2-3 | TRBD2 | TRBV6-7 | NA | TGTGCCAGCAGTACCCCGACTAGCGGGGGCTCCACAGATACGCAGTATTTT | CASSTPTSGGSTDTQYF
TRBJ2-3 | NA | TRBV6-1 | NA | TGTGCCACCACGTTGGGCCCTATGGGCACAGATACGCAGTATTTT | CATTLGPMGTDTQYF
TRBJ2-5 | NA | TRBV15 | few | TGTGCCACCAGCAGAGGGGGCCCGGCCCAAGAGACCCAGTACTTC | CATSRGGPAQETQYF
TRBJ1-3 | NA | TRBV4-3 | NA | TGCGCCAGCAGCCGAATCCGGGAAGCTGGAAACACCATATATTTT | CASSRIREAGNTIYF
TRBJ1-2 | TRBD1 | TRBV18 | NA | TGTGCCAGCTCTCACGACCCGGACAGGAACACCTATGGCTACACCTTC | CASSHDPDRNTYGYTF
TRBJ1-5 | NA | TRBV27 | NA | TGTGCCAGCAGTACCGGTGGGGAAGGGGGCAATCAGCCCCAGCATTTT | CASSTGGEGGNQPQHF
TRBJ2-7 | TRBD2 | TRBV9 | NA | TGTGCCAGCAGCGGGGGGATGACTAGCACTTTCTACGAGCAGTACTTC | CASSGGMTSTFYEQYF
TRBJ1-5 | NA | TRBV15 | NA | TGTGCCACCAGCCGAGGGCGGCGGAATCAGCCCCAGCATTTT | CATSRGRRNQPQHF
TRBJ2-2 | TRBD2 | TRBV5-4 | NA | TGTGCCAGCAGCTGGAAGGTTTGGATAGCGGGGGCGTCCGGGGAGCTGTTTTTT | CASSWKVWIAGASGELFF
TRBJ1-2 | TRBD1 | TRBV11-2 | few | TGTGCCAGCAGCTTACCGGACAGGGGGCAGAACACCTATGGCTACACCTTC | CASSLPDRGQNTYGYTF
TRBJ1-6 | TRBD1 | TRBV5-1 | NA | TGCGCCAGCAGCTCCGGGACAGGGAGCTATAATTCACCCCTCCACTTT | CASSSGTGSYNSPLHF
TRBJ2-1 | TRBD2 | TRBV11-2 | NA | TGTGCCAGCAGCTGCCTCGACAGGGGACTAGCGGGAGACATGAATGAGCAGTTCTTC | CASSCLDRGLAGDMNEQFF
TRBJ1-6 | NA | TRBV5-8 | NA | TGTGCCAGCAGCTTTATTCGGTTGGTGTATAATTCACCCCTCCACTTT | CASSFIRLVYNSPLHF
TRBJ1-3 | TRBD1 | TRBV28 | NA | TGTGCCAGCAGTTTTCGGAAACGGCAGGGGGGACACACCATATATTTT | CASSFRKRQGGHTIYF
TRBJ1-4 | TRBD1 | TRBV27 | NA | TGTGCCAGCAGGGGACAGGGAAAAGAACCATTTAAGGGCCATGAAAAACTGTTTTTT | CASRGQGKEPFKGHEKLFF
TRBJ2-1 | NA | TRBV29-1 | few | TGCAGCGCAATAGCGGAGGGCTACAATGAGCAGTTCTTC | CSAIAEGYNEQFF
TRBJ1-2 | TRBD1 | TRBV19 | NA | TGTGCCAGTAGTATTCGGGACAGTAAGAAATATGGCTACACCTTC | CASSIRDSKKYGYTF
TRBJ1-2 | NA | TRBV15 | NA | TGTGCCACCAGCAGAGCCCCGCGGGGGGCCTATGGCTACACCTTC | CATSRAPRGAYGYTF
TRBJ1-4 | TRBD1 | TRBV13 | NA | TGTGCCAGCAGCTTAGGGACAGGGCTTACTAATGAAAAACTGTTTTTT | CASSLGTGLTNEKLFF
TRBJ1-2 | NA | TRBV4-3 | NA | TGCGCCAGCAGCCAGCGGGGCGACGAGACGGCTAACTATGGCTACACCTTC | CASSQRGDETANYGYTF
TRBJ1-3 | NA | TRBV5-1 | once | TGCGCCAGCAGCGCAGGACATAGAACTTATGGAAACACCATATATTTT | CASSAGHRTYGNTIYF
TRBJ1-3 | TRBD1 | TRBV6-4 | NA | TGTGCCAGCACTGAACCGGGACAGGGGTGCGGAAACACCATATATTTT | CASTEPGQGCGNTIYF
TRBJ1-2 | NA | TRBV4-3 | NA | TGCGCCAGCAGCCCACAACAACCAAACTATGGCTACACCTTC | CASSPQQPNYGYTF
TRBJ2-1 | NA | TRBV28 | NA | TGTGCCAGCAGCACCCCTGTCGGGACTGCCCTATCCTACAATGAGCAGTTCTTC | CASSTPVGTALSYNEQFF
TRBJ2-3 | NA | TRBV5-1 | NA | TGCGCCAGCAGCTTGGGAGGACAGGGAGGGTATGGGCAGAGTACGCAGTATTTT | CASSLGGQGGYGQSTQYF
TRBJ1-6 | NA | TRBV4-3 | NA | TGCGCCAGCAGCCCGGACAGAAATTCACCCCTCCACTTT | CASSPDRNSPLHF
TRBJ1-1 | NA | TRBV10-3 | NA | TGTGCCATCAGTTATTCAGGGGAGGGACGTGCGAACACTGAAGCTTTCTTT | CAISYSGEGRANTEAFF
TRBJ2-5 | TRBD2 | TRBV7-2 | NA | TGTGCCAGCAGCCCCGGGAGGGGCGGGGGAGCACCTGAAGAGACCCAGTACTTC | CASSPGRGGGAPEETQYF
TRBJ1-2 | TRBD1 | TRBV2 | NA | TGTGCCAGCAGTGGGAGGGACAGGGAGGCCGGCTACACCTTC | CASSGRDREAGYTF
TRBJ2-2 | TRBD2 | TRBV5-5 | NA | TGTGCCAGCCGACCCGACACCGGGGACTACTACCTGAACACCGGGGAGCTGTTTTTT | CASRPDTGDYYLNTGELFF
TRBJ2-1 | NA | TRBV5-1 | NA | TGCGCCAGCAGTCATGGGGGCGCTGGCAATGAGCAGTTCTTC | CASSHGGAGNEQFF
TRBJ2-7 | TRBD1 | TRBV7-3 | NA | TGTGCCAGCAGCCACGGGGACAGGGGAGCCTACGAGCAGTACTTC | CASSHGDRGAYEQYF
TRBJ1-2 | TRBD1 | TRBV7-2 | NA | TGTGCCAGCAGCTTAGACAGGGGCCATGGCTACACCTTC | CASSLDRGHGYTF
TRBJ1-2 | TRBD1 | TRBV7-2 | few | TGTGCCAGCAGCTTAGCGGCAGGGGGCAACTATGGCTACACCTTC | CASSLAAGGNYGYTF